Presented here are 24 T cell receptor beta chains from one specimen sequenced in a study of OX40 agonist ivuxolimab in advanced cancers. TCRdb's table, derived via immunoSEQ multiplex PCR, lists solely in-frame clones and lacks some. In the table there are about 55,000 clones, almost 90% of which are singletons. The source was CD4+ or CD8+ T cells sorted from blood, collected in a trial of the OX40 agonist ivuxolimab. All receptors come from an adult with an advanced solid tumor such as melanoma, head and neck, liver or kidney cancer.

The chain uses TRBV27 and TRBJ2-2; D may match TRBD1 or TRBD2 (5 bases each). Trimming took 3 bases from V and 4 from J, leaving 9 bases between them. CDR1 is MNHEY and CDR2 is SMNVEV in the germline V gene (reference sequence). The CDR3 covers 14 residues. The CDR3 DNA reads TGTGCCAGCAGTTTGGGGGAGAGCACCGGGGAGCTGTTTTTT. Translation gives CASSLGESTGELFF.

The chain joins TRBV10-3 to TRBJ1-2; 9 bases are shared with TRBD1. The CDR3 is 17 residues long. Trimming at V came to 0 bases and at J to 4 bases, leaving 9 bases not matched to a gene. Germline CDR1 reads ENHRY; CDR2 reads SYGVKD. In DNA, the CDR3 is TGTGCCATCAGTGAGTCGACTTGGACAGGGGTGGCCTATGGCTACACCTTC. This sequence encodes CAISESTWTGVAYGYTF.

The V gene is TRBV6-5, the J gene TRBJ2-6; D unresolved. The CDR3 consists of 14 residues. Trimming removed 6 bases from V and 0 bases from J, with 6 bases in between. The germline gives CDR1 MNHEY, CDR2 SVGAGI. The CDR3 DNA reads TGTGCCAGCAGCAAACTCTCTGGGGCCAACGTCCTGACTTTC. Translating gives CASSKLSGANVLTF.

The rearrangement joins TRBV6-5 to TRBJ1-6; TRBD1 matches at 8 bases. J lost 9 bases, V lost 4 bases, and 11 bases had no gene match. Germline V gene lookup returns CDR1 MNHEY and CDR2 SVGAGI. The length of the CDR3 is 16 residues. Here the CDR3 DNA reads TGTGCCAGCAGTTTCCTTGGACAGGGTCTCGGTTCACCCCTCCACTTT. Translating gives CASSFLGQGLGSPLHF.

The rearrangement joins TRBV11-2 to TRBJ1-1, with D unresolved. This CDR3 spans 16 amino acids. CDR1 is SGHAT and CDR2 is FQNNGV in the germline V gene. Trimming stripped 1 base from V and 1 base from J, with 13 bases between. In nucleotides, the CDR3 is TGTGCCAGCAGCTTAGTGTCCGTCAGGTCGAACACTGAAGCTTTCTTT. As protein: CASSLVSVRSNTEAFF.

The count of this clone is one. The V and J genes are TRBV7-3 and TRBJ2-2, with a tentative D call TRBD1 (6 bases). The CDR3 extends over 15 amino acids. Germline loops: CDR1 SGHTA, CDR2 FQGTGA. Trimming left V 5 bases short and J 1 base short, with 11 bases between. The CDR3 DNA follows: TGTGCCAGCAGCGAAGCGACAGGGAACACCGGGGAGCTGTTTTTT. Its translation is CASSEATGNTGELFF. Full variable domain (rest looked up from reference TRBV7-3 and TRBJ2-2): GAGVSQTPSNKVTEKGKYVELRCDPISGHTALYWYRQSLGQGPEFLIYFQGTGAADDSGLPNDRFFAVRPEGSVSTLKIQRTERGDSAVYLCASSEATGNTGELFFGEGSRLTVL.

The chain joins TRBV30 to TRBJ2-7; 7 nucleotides match TRBD2. V was clipped by 3 bases and J by 7 bases; unmatched bases: 18. The CDR3 sequence is 16 residues long. Germline V lookup: CDR1 GTSNPN, CDR2 SVGIG (reference sequence). CDR3 residues: CAWSPRGGRVIREQYF. CDR3 in DNA: TGTGCCTGGAGCCCGAGGGGCGGGAGAGTGATTCGGGAGCAGTACTTC.

A single count supports this clone. The CDR3 coding sequence is TGTGCCACCAGCATGCGACAGGGCGTCAATCAGCCCCAGCATTTT. This encodes CATSMRQGVNQPQHF. The chain links TRBV15 to TRBJ1-5, with TRBD1 matching 7 bases. V dropped 4 bases and J dropped 3; count of bases not matched to a gene: 6. The CDR3 runs to 15 residues. Germline V gives CDR1 LNHNV, CDR2 YYDKDF (reference sequence).

V and J are TRBV7-3 and TRBJ1-2; D call uncertain. CDR3 size: 9 residues. The germline V and J ends were trimmed by 8 bases and 5 bases, with 3 bases remaining between them. Germline V gene lookup returns CDR1 SGHTA and CDR2 FQGTGA. The CDR3 protein is CASYYGYTF. The CDR3, as DNA: TGTGCCAGCTATTATGGCTACACCTTC.

Concerning this clone: This CDR3 is also generated by other DNA sequences in the sample. CDR3 loop: CASSDWGGSNYGYTF. CDR3 sequence (DNA): TGTGCCAGCAGTGACTGGGGCGGAAGTAACTATGGCTACACCTTC. The chain carries TRBV2 and TRBJ1-2; a weak D match, TRBD1 (5 bases). Trimming took off 3 bases at V and 1 base at J, with 12 bases between the two ends. The CDR3 has 15 amino acids. The germline CDR1 and CDR2 sequences are SNHLY and FYNNEI.

The J gene is TRBJ2-2, the V gene TRBV28; TRBD1 matches at 11 bases. Germline assignment: CDR1 MDHEN and CDR2 SYDVKM. CDR3 size: 15 residues. The J segment lost 4 bases and the V segment lost 6 bases, leaving 4 bases of the junction unmatched. The CDR3 sequence is CASRTGTGGTGELFF. In nucleotides, the CDR3 is TGTGCCAGCAGAACCGGGACAGGGGGCACCGGGGAGCTGTTTTTT.

This chain uses TRBV4-2 with TRBJ1-4; possible D gene TRBD1, 6 bases. In germline, CDR1 is LGHNA, CDR2 YNFKEQ. V was cut by 0 bases and J by 4 bases, with 12 bases left in between. The CDR3 has 16 residues. The CDR3 spells CASSQDSTGINEKLFF. In nucleotides, the CDR3 is TGTGCCAGCAGCCAAGATTCTACAGGGATTAATGAAAAACTGTTTTTT.

The V and J genes are TRBV10-3 and TRBJ2-1; 7 bases align to TRBD1. V lost 6 bases to trimming and J lost 5 bases; unmatched junction nucleotides: 4. CDR3 size: 13 residues. CDR1 is ENHRY, CDR2 SYGVKD, per germline. The CDR3 coding sequence is TGTGCCATCAGGGGACAGCTTGACAATGAGCAGTTCTTC. It translates to CAIRGQLDNEQFF.

The gene calls are TRBV11-2 and TRBJ1-6; 9 bases agree with TRBD1. CDR1 is SGHAT and CDR2 is FQNNGV in the germline V gene. V was clipped by 4 bases and J by 7 bases; unmatched bases: 5. This CDR3 contains 15 residues. The CDR3 DNA reads as TGTGCCAGCAGCTGGGGGGACAGGGAGAATTCACCCCTCCACTTT. The encoded protein is CASSWGDRENSPLHF.

This clone appeared a few times. The chain combines TRBV9 with TRBJ2-1; TRBD2 is a possible D gene (6 bases). This CDR3 is built from 15 residues. The ends were cut back, 6 bases at V and 7 bases at J, with 20 bases in the middle. CDR1 SGDLS and CDR2 YYNGEE come from the germline V gene. In DNA, the CDR3 is TGTGCCAGCACCCCAGTGGGACGGCGGGGTAATGAGCAGTTCTTC. It is translated as CASTPVGRRGNEQFF.

V usage is TRBV30 and J usage is TRBJ1-5; D might be TRBD1 (5 bases). V was shortened by 1 base and J by 6 bases, with 13 bases between the two germline ends. CDR3 length: 14 amino acids. Germline CDR1 reads GTSNPN; CDR2 reads SVGIG (reference sequence). CDR3 bases: TGTGCCTGGAGTGGGGCTGGGGGGATTCAGCCCCAGCATTTT. This encodes CAWSGAGGIQPQHF. The whole variable domain, filled in from reference TRBV30 and TRBJ1-5, reads SQTIHQWPATLVQPVGSPLSLECTVEGTSNPNLYWYRQAAGRGLQLLFYSVGIGQISSEVPQNLSASRPQDRQFILSSKKLLLSDSGFYLCAWSGAGGIQPQHFGDGTRLSIL.

CDR3 nucleotide sequence: TGCAGCGTTGCAGGGGGGACCCCAGATACGCAGTATTTT. Residues: CSVAGGTPDTQYF. The rearrangement uses TRBV29-1 and TRBJ2-3; D possibly corresponds to TRBD1 (7 bases). This CDR3 has 13 amino acids. Trimming stripped 4 bases from V and 4 bases from J, with 12 bases between. CDR1 is SQVTM, CDR2 ANQGSEA, per germline.

V gene TRBV6-4 combines with J gene TRBJ2-2; 7 bases are a match to TRBD2. This CDR3 comprises 14 residues. Germline CDR1 and CDR2: MRHNA and SNTAGT. V dropped 7 bases and J dropped 3; count of bases not matched to a gene: 5. In DNA, the CDR3 is TGTGCCAGCAAGCGGGATGTGGACACCGGGGAGCTGTTTTTT. It encodes CASKRDVDTGELFF.

The V gene is TRBV7-3, the J gene TRBJ2-6; D unresolved. The germline CDR1 and CDR2 sequences are SGHTA and FQGTGA. Trimming shortened V by 5 bases and J by 2 bases, and 13 bases separated the two germline ends. The CDR3 extends over 16 amino acids. The CDR3 nucleotides are TGTGCCAGCAGCCTCACTTCAAGAGCTGGGGCCAACGTCCTGACTTTC. Its translation is CASSLTSRAGANVLTF.

The V gene is TRBV5-1, the J gene TRBJ1-2; no clear D gene. Trimming left V 3 bases short and J 4 bases short, with 7 bases between. CDR1 and CDR2 (germline): SGHRS, YFSETQ. The CDR3 length is 12 residues. CDR3 protein: CASSSDLYGYTF. DNA for the CDR3: TGCGCCAGCAGCTCGGACCTCTATGGCTACACCTTC.

This chain joins TRBV11-2 and TRBJ2-3; D is possibly TRBD2 (5 bases). Germline CDR1 SGHAT, CDR2 FQNNGV. Trimming removed 1 base from V and 1 base from J, with 12 bases in between. This CDR3 region has 16 residues. CDR3 sequence reads: CASSLGASGRTDTQYF. Written as DNA, the CDR3 is TGTGCCAGCAGCTTAGGGGCCAGCGGCCGCACAGATACGCAGTATTTT.

V gene TRBV6-6 combines with J gene TRBJ2-2, with D perhaps matching TRBD1 or TRBD2 (5 bases each). V was trimmed by 10 bases and J by 0 bases, leaving 12 bases between them. The CDR3 contains 14 residues. Germline assignment: CDR1 MNHNY and CDR2 SVGAGI (reference sequence). The CDR3 nucleotides read TGTGCCATCCCGGGACCCCCGAACACCGGGGAGCTGTTTTTT. It translates to CAIPGPPNTGELFF.

The chain combines TRBV29-1 with TRBJ1-1, with TRBD1 identical over 7 bases. Germline values: CDR1 SQVTM, CDR2 ANQGSEA. This CDR3 has 12 residues. Trimming removed 3 bases from V and 4 bases from J; junction bases left unmatched: 2. The CDR3 region has the DNA TGCAGCGTTGACCCAGGGGGCACTGAAGCTTTCTTT. It specifies CSVDPGGTEAFF.

The rearrangement uses TRBV30 and TRBJ1-3; D is undetermined. This CDR3 contains 13 residues. Trimming took off 1 base at V and 0 bases at J, with 4 bases between the two ends. Germline values: CDR1 GTSNPN, CDR2 SVGIG (reference sequence). The CDR3 bases are TGTGCCTGGAGTGCGAGCTCTGGAAACACCATATATTTT. This translates into CAWSASSGNTIYF.